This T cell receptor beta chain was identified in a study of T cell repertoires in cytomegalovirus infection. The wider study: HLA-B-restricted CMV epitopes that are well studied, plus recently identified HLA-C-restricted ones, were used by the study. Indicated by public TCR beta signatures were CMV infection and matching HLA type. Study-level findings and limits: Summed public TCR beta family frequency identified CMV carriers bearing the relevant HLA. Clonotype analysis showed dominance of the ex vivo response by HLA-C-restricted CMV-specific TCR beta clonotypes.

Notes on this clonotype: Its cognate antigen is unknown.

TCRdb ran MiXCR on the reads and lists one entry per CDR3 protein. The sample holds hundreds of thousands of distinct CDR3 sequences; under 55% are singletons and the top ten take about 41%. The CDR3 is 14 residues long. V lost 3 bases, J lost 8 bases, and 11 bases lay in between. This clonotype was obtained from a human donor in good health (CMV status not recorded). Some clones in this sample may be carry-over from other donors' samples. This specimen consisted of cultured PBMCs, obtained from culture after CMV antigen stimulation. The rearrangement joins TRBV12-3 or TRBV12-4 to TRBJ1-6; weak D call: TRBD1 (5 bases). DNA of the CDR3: TGTGCCAGCAGTTTTGGGGGTCTTTATTCACCCCTCCACTTT. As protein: CASSFGGLYSPLHF.